The next 14 T cell receptor beta chains were all read from a single sample in a study of OX40 agonist ivuxolimab in advanced cancers. Clones were sequenced by immunoSEQ multiplex PCR, and TCRdb holds only the in-frame ones, with some missing. Of some 67,000 clones listed, more than 70% are singletons. Here the sequenced sample was CD4+ or CD8+ T cells sorted from blood, taken in a trial of the OX40 agonist ivuxolimab. These receptors all come from an adult with an advanced solid tumor such as melanoma, head and neck, liver or kidney cancer.

V and J are TRBV27 and TRBJ2-7; 8 positions agree with TRBD1. The J segment lost 2 bases and the V segment lost 5 bases, leaving 11 bases of the junction unmatched. Germline CDR1 is MNHEY and CDR2 is SMNVEV (reference sequence). This CDR3 is built from 16 residues. The CDR3 here is CASSHRVTGATYEQYF. DNA for the CDR3: TGTGCCAGCAGTCACCGGGTGACAGGGGCCACCTACGAGCAGTACTTC.

This clone has only a few counts. V usage is TRBV7-3 and J usage is TRBJ1-5; no clear D. V was trimmed by 2 bases and J by 3 bases, leaving 5 bases between them. The CDR3 contains 13 residues. Germline loops: CDR1 SGHTA, CDR2 FQGTGA. This CDR3 reads CASSLGPNQPQHF. The DNA of the CDR3 is TGTGCCAGCAGCTTAGGTCCCAATCAGCCCCAGCATTTT.

The chain has TRBV5-1 and TRBJ1-6; 10 bases fit TRBD1. The CDR3 spans 15 residues. V lost 0 bases to trimming and J lost 9 bases; unmatched junction nucleotides: 3. In germline, CDR1 is SGHRS, CDR2 YFSETQ. The CDR3 loop is CASSLATGGFSPLHF. The CDR3 bases are TGCGCCAGCAGCTTGGCGACAGGGGGCTTTTCACCCCTCCACTTT.

A single count supports this clone. The chain couples TRBV11-2 to TRBJ2-5; 8 bases map to TRBD1. This CDR3 contains 14 residues. V lost 4 bases to trimming and J lost 4 bases; unmatched junction nucleotides: 5. Looked up from germline, CDR1 is SGHAT and CDR2 is FQNNGV. The CDR3 DNA follows: TGTGCCAGCAGCTCACAGGGGGTACGAGAGACCCAGTACTTC. Its protein is CASSSQGVRETQYF.

The chain recombines TRBV19 with TRBJ1-2; TRBD1 agrees at 9 bases. This CDR3 spans 14 amino acids. Germline lookup yields CDR1 LNHDA and CDR2 SQIVND (reference sequence). Germline trimming cut 6 bases from V and 8 bases from J; bases unmatched to any gene: 10. The CDR3 sequence: CASRRNRDRDGYTF. The CDR3 coding sequence is TGTGCCAGTAGACGGAACCGGGACAGGGACGGCTACACCTTC. The full variable domain, rest sourced from reference TRBV19 and TRBJ1-2, is DGGITQSPKYLFRKEGQNVTLSCEQNLNHDAMYWYRQDPGQGLRLIYYSQIVNDFQKGDIAEGYSVSREKKESFPLTVTSAQKNPTAFYLCASRRNRDRDGYTFGSGTRLTVV.

A few counts support this clone. The chain carries TRBV18 and TRBJ1-5, with TRBD1 identical over 10 bases. This CDR3 contains 15 residues. Germline V CDR1 and CDR2: KGHSH, LQKENI. V lost 2 bases, J lost 9 bases, and 7 bases stayed unmatched. Here the CDR3 DNA reads TGTGCCAGCTCACCAGGGACAGGGGACCCAACGCCCCAGCATTTT. Its translation: CASSPGTGDPTPQHF.

The chain carries TRBV11-3 and TRBJ2-1; weak D call: TRBD2 (5 bases). CDR3 length equals 14 residues. Trimming shortened V by 2 bases and J by 1 base, and 6 bases separated the two germline ends. CDR1 and CDR2 from the germline V gene are SGHNT and YENEEA. The CDR3 DNA is TGTGCCAGCAGCTTACGGGAATCCTACAATGAGCAGTTCTTC. This translates into CASSLRESYNEQFF. The variable domain in full, with the rest retrieved from reference TRBV11-3 and TRBJ2-1, is EAGVVQSPRYKIIEKKQPVAFWCNPISGHNTLYWYLQNLGQGPELLIRYENEEAVDDSQLPKDRFSAERLKGVDSTLKIQPAELGDSAVYLCASSLRESYNEQFFGPGTRLTVL.

CDR3 sequence (DNA): TGTGCCAGCAGCTTCGGACAGGCGGCGAACACCGGGGAGCTGTTTTTT. Its protein is CASSFGQAANTGELFF. This sequence joins TRBV5-5 and TRBJ2-2; 7 bases fit TRBD1. The ends lost 2 bases at V and 0 bases at J; junction bases unmatched: 4. The CDR3 is made up of 16 amino acids. Germline V gives CDR1 SGHKS, CDR2 YYEKEE (reference sequence).

The genes are TRBV5-6 and TRBJ1-6; D possibly corresponds to TRBD1 (6 bases). Germline values: CDR1 SGHDT, CDR2 YYEEEE. With 5 bases removed from V and 10 bases from J, the gap between germline ends came to 13 bases. CDR3 length: 13 residues. The DNA of the CDR3 is TGTGCCAGCAGATCAGGGGTTTTCTCACCCCTCCACTTT. Translating gives CASRSGVFSPLHF.

The chain links TRBV14 to TRBJ2-5; D unresolved. Trimming took 3 bases from V and 0 from J, leaving 2 bases between them. CDR3 length: 12 residues. CDR1 is SGHDN, CDR2 FVKESK, per germline. The CDR3 DNA sequence: TGTGCCAGCAGCCAGTACCAAGAGACCCAGTACTTC. Protein product: CASSQYQETQYF.

A single count supports this clone. The rearrangement uses TRBV2 and TRBJ2-2; D perhaps matches TRBD2 (6 bases). V lost 6 bases and J 4 bases, leaving 15 bases between the germline ends. Germline values: CDR1 SNHLY, CDR2 FYNNEI. This CDR3 is built from 15 residues. The chain's CDR3 is CASRRAGSGTGELFF. For the CDR3, the DNA is TGTGCCAGCAGGCGGGCGGGATCGGGCACCGGGGAGCTGTTTTTT. The variable domain in full, with the rest retrieved from reference TRBV2 and TRBJ2-2, is EPEVTQTPSHQVTQMGQEVILRCVPISNHLYFYWYRQILGQKVEFLVSFYNNEISEKSEIFDDQFSVERPDGSNFTLKIRSTKLEDSAMYFCASRRAGSGTGELFFGEGSRLTVL.

V and J are TRBV12-5 and TRBJ2-7, with 8 bases lining up with TRBD2. Germline V gene data show CDR1 as LGHNT and CDR2 as FRNRAP. There are 12 residues in the CDR3. V was clipped by 5 bases and J by 5 bases; unmatched bases: 2. In DNA form, the CDR3 reads TGTGCTAGTGGTAGGACTAGCAACGAGCAGTACTTC. Translated, it gives CASGRTSNEQYF.

The chain combines TRBV4-2 with TRBJ1-2, with a weak D call TRBD1 (5 bases). This CDR3 contains 16 residues. With 0 bases removed from V and 6 bases from J, the gap between germline ends came to 17 bases. CDR1 LGHNA and CDR2 YNFKEQ come from the germline V gene. The CDR3 protein is CASSQDRDSRVHGYTF. The CDR3 DNA reads as TGTGCCAGCAGCCAAGACCGGGACTCAAGAGTACATGGCTACACCTTC.

J is TRBJ1-1 and V is TRBV6-5; 9 positions match TRBD1. Trimming cost V 6 bases and J 3 bases; bases outside gene matches: 8. Looked up from germline, CDR1 is MNHEY and CDR2 is SVGAGI. The CDR3 extends over 15 amino acids. The CDR3 loop is CASSFKQGAHTEAFF. The CDR3 DNA is TGTGCCAGCAGCTTTAAACAGGGGGCGCACACTGAAGCTTTCTTT.